The TCR beta chain described here comes from a study of cytomegalovirus exposure and HLA in healthy donors (dated by TCRdb to about 2017). A note on the overall study: According to a later analysis, one platform produced both the 120 validation repertoires and the 666 repertoires of the first cohort. The aim of the study was to test whether cataloging public T cell receptors could identify signatures of past pathogen exposure. Besides the first cohort of 550 to 750 subjects, a separate validation cohort made up of over a hundred different subjects was used. High-throughput TCR immunosequencing, statistical association of individual TCRs with disease status, and machine learning were combined to predict cytomegalovirus infection status. The research as a whole found: All 120 or so repertoires were used to score co-occurrence in the validation cohort in a later analysis, because that analysis had no HLA typing for the cohort. The authors suggested that the approach could potentially be generalized to other disease states and immunological phenotypes. A later analysis found that TCRs clustered in the first cohort also tended to co-occur in the roughly 120 validation repertoires, with approximately 93% of cluster scores above 0. Most TCR sequences were observed very rarely across donors, whereas some public TCRs were present in many individuals. Three of the identified cytomegalovirus-associated TCR beta chains were confirmed in vitro to be specific for cytomegalovirus antigens. A total of 150 or so TCR beta chains were listed by the study as associated with cytomegalovirus. The classifier was reported to diagnose cytomegalovirus status with high specificity and sensitivity in both the original and validation cohorts.

The donors were included in the validation cohort of roughly 120 subjects, a group kept apart from the roughly 700-subject first cohort. The protocol used for the library was the immunoSEQ multiplex PCR assay. Concerning the study's data processing: A statistical classification framework was built to diagnose cytomegalovirus status from the catalog of TCR beta chain sequences. TCRdb stores this immuneACCESS table with in-frame sequences only. Part of the clones is absent; in the studies checked, under half of the shortfall reflects unresolved V genes, and no reason is known for the rest. V, J and clone size are taken as reported in that table, and D and trimming were inferred from the DNA itself. The sample contains about 130,000 clones, roughly 86% of them found a single time. About 3% of the sample is held by the ten biggest clonotypes. Notes on this clone: Its antigen target is currently unknown. The sample holds no much larger clone one base away, and base qualities are not on file.

Reading the germline V gene gives CDR1 MDHEN and CDR2 SYDVKM. Trimmed from V: 5 bases; trimmed from J: 9 bases; junction bases lacking a gene match: 12. The CDR3 has 15 amino acids, counting the end cysteine and phenylalanine. Just CDR3 DNA is preserved here, 45 bases in frame from base 1. This receptor was identified in a young man in good health and CMV-seronegative. Sequenced: PBMCs. The rearrangement combines TRBV28 with TRBJ1-5; TRBD1 agrees with 8 junctional bases. The sequenced DNA is TGTGCCAGCAGTCTCGGACAGGGACCCATCACGCCCCAGCATTTT. This yields the protein CASSLGQGPITPQHF.